This TCR beta chain was recovered during a study of blood T cell repertoires in COVID-19. The overall study: The United States, Italy and Spain were the sources of the acute and convalescent COVID-19 samples. Sources were T cells, B-cell-depleted T cells, or PBMCs; the material itself was cDNA or gDNA.

Per the germline V gene, CDR1 is LGHNA and CDR2 is YNFKEQ. Trimming removed 3 bases at V and 7 bases at J, with 19 bases between. The CDR3 loop spans 15 amino acids. Sequencing used immunoSEQ multiplex PCR; TCRdb keeps in-frame clones, though not all of them. The repertoire consists of under 250,000 clones, with roughly 84% occurring once and the leading ten covering around 25%. The V call is TRBV4-2, the J call TRBJ2-7; maybe TRBD1 (6 bases). Sequencing was carried out using peripheral blood. The sequence came from a man aged 35-49 years with acute or convalescent COVID-19. As DNA, the CDR3 is TGTGCCAGCAGCCACGGATACGGACAGCGCGGAGAGCAGTACTTC. It translates to CASSHGYGQRGEQYF.